This TCR beta chain was identified during a study of blood T cell repertoires in COVID-19. Overall study context: PBMCs, B-cell-depleted T cells, or T cells were the source of the cDNA or gDNA that made up the material.

Germline CDR1 reads SGHTA; CDR2 reads FQGNSA. J gave up 11 bases and V 5 bases, and 9 bases lay outside the gene matches. The CDR3 spans 13 residues. Here immunoSEQ multiplex PCR was the method, and the copy in TCRdb shows in-frame clones only, minus some. The repertoire holds around 380,000 clones, roughly four fifths seen once, with roughly 1.1% in the top ten. The sequence was collected from a human donor with acute or convalescent COVID-19. The donor label of this sample is uncertain. The V gene is TRBV7-2, the J gene TRBJ1-1; the match to TRBD1 covers 9 bases. Sequencing was carried out using peripheral blood. This chain's CDR3 is CASSRGQGLEAFF. In DNA form, the CDR3 reads TGTGCCAGCAGCCGGGGACAGGGTTTAGAGGCTTTCTTT.